This paragraph covers one T cell receptor beta chain sequence. The antigen is not known. These data originate in a study of cytomegalovirus exposure and HLA in healthy donors. The study, taken as a whole, reports: The availability of immune exposure information extended only to CMV serostatus. The authors listed 150 to 200 TCR beta chains as cytomegalovirus-associated.

It was with 60 Vbeta and 13 Jbeta primers that the PCR ran. Sequenced by immunoSEQ multiplex PCR; TCRdb stores in-frame clones only, minus some. This specimen shows under 250,000 clones; the ten leading clones hold more than 0.95%. The CDR3 spans 16 residues. J was trimmed by 7 bases and V by 0 bases; bases with no gene match: 7. Germline V gene data show CDR1 as ENHRY and CDR2 as SYGVKD. V usage is TRBV10-3 and J usage is TRBJ2-7; 12 bases are shared with TRBD2. The sample consisted of PBMCs. This receptor was identified in a girl aged 2 to 9 in good health and CMV-seropositive. DNA for the CDR3: TGTGCCATCAGTGAGTCGGCGGCTAGCGGGAGGGTAGAGCAGTACTTC. Amino acids: CAISESAASGRVEQYF.